A selection of T cell receptor beta chains follows, all from one sample in a study of control samples from healthy donors and cancer patients. Method: immunoSEQ multiplex PCR; TCRdb's copy keeps in-frame clones and lacks some. Of 120,000 or so clones listed, around 90% are singletons. The sample consisted of blood. These receptors all come from a young man in good health. The CDR3 runs from the conserved cysteine through the conserved F or W. The order of the fields is clone size, D gene, J gene, V gene, CDR3 DNA, CDR3 protein. D genes are given only for firm matches. Clone size appears in some rows only: once, few, many, or a class for an expanded clone.

>NA|NA|TRBJ2-1|TRBV11-2
TGTGCCAGCAGCTTAAGCCGTGGACTACCTTACAATGAGCAGTTCTTC
CASSLSRGLPYNEQFF
>NA|TRBD1|TRBJ1-6|TRBV4-1
TGCGCCAGCAGCCAAGATCGGACAGGTGGATGGTCACCCCTCCACTTT
CASSQDRTGGWSPLHF
>NA|NA|TRBJ1-1|TRBV6-6
TGTGCCAGCAGTTACGGAGTGAACTTGAACACTGAAGCTTTCTTT
CASSYGVNLNTEAFF
>NA|NA|TRBJ2-5|TRBV12-3/TRBV12-4
TGTGCCAGCAGGTCTAGGGGCAGGGAGACCCAGTACTTC
CASRSRGRETQYF
>NA|NA|TRBJ2-1|TRBV5-8
TGTGCCAGCAGCTTGGGGTCCTATGAGCAGTTCTTC
CASSLGSYEQFF
>few|TRBD1|TRBJ1-1|TRBV19
TGTGCCAGTAGTATGAGGCGACAGGGTGCCGGTAACACTGAAGCTTTCTTT
CASSMRRQGAGNTEAFF
>NA|NA|TRBJ2-7|TRBV6-1
TGTGCCAGCAGTGAAAGGCCCGGGGGAGCAATTTACGAGCAGTACTTC
CASSERPGGAIYEQYF
>NA|TRBD1|TRBJ2-7|TRBV28
TGTGCCAGCAGTTCACCAGGACAGGTCCCCTACGAGCAGTACTTC
CASSSPGQVPYEQYF
>NA|TRBD1|TRBJ1-4|TRBV7-6
TGTGCCAGCAGCTTAGCCCTAGGGGGCGATGAAAAACTGTTTTTT
CASSLALGGDEKLFF
>NA|NA|TRBJ2-1|TRBV7-5
TGTGCCAGAAGCATTCCTAGCGGGAGTATCAACAATGAGCAGTTCTTC
CARSIPSGSINNEQFF
>few|NA|TRBJ1-1|TRBV2
TGTGCCAGCAGTAGCTTAGACAAGGCTTTCTTT
CASSSLDKAFF
>NA|NA|TRBJ2-3|TRBV6-2/TRBV6-3
TGTGCCAGCGGGTACTACGAGGACTGGGAATGGGGCACAGATACGCAGTATTTT
CASGYYEDWEWGTDTQYF
>NA|TRBD2|TRBJ2-3|TRBV14
TGTGCCAGCAGCCAAGTAGCGGGGCCCACAGATACGCAGTATTTT
CASSQVAGPTDTQYF
>NA|TRBD1|TRBJ2-1|TRBV6-6
TGTGCCTCCTGGGCAGGGGGCCTCAATGAGCAGTTCTTC
CASWAGGLNEQFF
>NA|NA|TRBJ2-5|TRBV11-3
TGTGCCAGCAGCTTAGGGGCAGAGACCCAGTACTTC
CASSLGAETQYF
>once|NA|TRBJ1-6|TRBV9
TGTGCCAGTACACAAGGGGTGAGCTCCTATAATTCACCCCTCCACTTT
CASTQGVSSYNSPLHF
>once|NA|TRBJ2-3|TRBV5-1
TGCGCCAGCAGCTTAGGTTACACAGATACGCAGTATTTT
CASSLGYTDTQYF